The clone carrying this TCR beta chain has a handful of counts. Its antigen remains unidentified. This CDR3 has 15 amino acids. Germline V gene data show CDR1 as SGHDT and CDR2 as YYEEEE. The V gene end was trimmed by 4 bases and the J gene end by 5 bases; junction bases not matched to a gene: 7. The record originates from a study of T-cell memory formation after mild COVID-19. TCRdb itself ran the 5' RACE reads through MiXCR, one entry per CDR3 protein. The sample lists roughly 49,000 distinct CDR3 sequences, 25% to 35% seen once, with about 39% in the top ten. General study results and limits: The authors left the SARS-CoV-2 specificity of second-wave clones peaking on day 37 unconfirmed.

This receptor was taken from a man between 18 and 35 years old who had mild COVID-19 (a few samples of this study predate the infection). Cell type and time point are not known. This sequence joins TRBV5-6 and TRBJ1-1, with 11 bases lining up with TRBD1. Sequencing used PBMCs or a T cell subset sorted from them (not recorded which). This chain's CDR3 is CASSLGQGALTEAFF. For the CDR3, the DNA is TGTGCCAGCAGCCTAGGACAGGGGGCATTGACTGAAGCTTTCTTT.